Listed below are T cell receptor beta chains from one sample, sequenced in a study of T cells in Graves' hyperthyroidism and ophthalmopathy. TCRdb independently ran MiXCR on the multiplex PCR reads; one entry per CDR3 protein. The sample holds hundreds of thousands of distinct CDR3 sequences, roughly 15% seen once. The specimen sequenced was blood. These receptors came from a woman aged 40 to 50 with Graves' ophthalmopathy. Both conserved end residues are trimmed from each CDR3. A D gene is named only where the DNA matches it firmly.

>.|TRBV20-1|TRBJ1-1
SAREAGETEAF
>TRBD2|TRBV5-1|TRBJ2-3
ASSPASGRALTDTQY
>.|TRBV2|TRBJ2-3
ASSVPFGEVDTQY
>.|TRBV28|TRBJ1-2
ASSLVGGTYGYT
>TRBD2|TRBV20-1|TRBJ2-5
SASRGLEETQY
>.|TRBV6-6|TRBJ2-5
ASSYGLVQETQY
>.|TRBV6-1|TRBJ2-7
ASRNGLIRAYEQY
>TRBD1|TRBV6-5|TRBJ1-6
ASSYQPGQGGSPLH
>.|TRBV20-1|TRBJ1-1
SARDAWDTEAF
>.|TRBV5-1|TRBJ2-2
ASRPDRPNTGELF
>.|TRBV11-2|TRBJ2-5
ASSKKGRRSQY
>.|TRBV27|TRBJ2-1
ASSLGGETYNEQF
>.|TRBV5-1|TRBJ2-2
ASMRTLMNTGELF
>.|TRBV2|TRBJ1-2
ASSEVQENGYT
>TRBD1|TRBV5-4|TRBJ1-2
ASSLGQGAELSGGYT
>.|TRBV28|TRBJ1-3
ASSKSSGNTIY
>TRBD2|TRBV27|TRBJ2-7
ASSFTASGSWYEQY
>.|TRBV5-1|TRBJ2-7
ASSLGPGFEQY
>.|TRBV20-1|TRBJ2-5
SARGGAQETQY
>TRBD1|TRBV6-9|TRBJ1-5
ASSYPGQGGNQPQH
>TRBD1|TRBV20-1|TRBJ1-2
SASGQAINYGYA
>TRBD2|TRBV10-2|TRBJ2-1
ASTPGGPRSNEQF
>.|TRBV6-4|TRBJ2-4
ASSPRGGIAKNIQY
>.|TRBV6-1|TRBJ2-2
ASSWDRARELF
>TRBD1|TRBV6-6|TRBJ2-7
ASSYSGTGDHEQY
>.|TRBV28|TRBJ1-1
ASSLRDASEAF
>.|TRBV19|TRBJ1-6
ASSEDGENSPLH
>.|TRBV28|TRBJ1-5
ASSLYRGHQPQH
>TRBD2|TRBV12-3/TRBV12-4|TRBJ2-3
ASSSSPGLAGADTQY
>.|TRBV18|TRBJ1-5
ASSPLGVYGNQPQH
>.|TRBV11-2|TRBJ2-7
ASSLDLVDTAAYEQY
>.|TRBV6-5|TRBJ1-6
ASSYGPGHNSPLH
>.|TRBV20-1|TRBJ1-1
SASGVAEGMDTEAF
>.|TRBV2|TRBJ1-3
ASSESVGFAGTIY
>.|TRBV27|TRBJ1-1
ASNQRGGGTEAF